The next 7 T cell receptor beta chains were all read from a single sample in a study of breast tumors, draining lymph nodes, adjacent tissues. Breast cancer patients provided tissue from their axillary draining lymph nodes. TCRdb reanalysed the multiplex PCR reads using MiXCR and keeps one entry per CDR3 protein. This table has 70,000 to 85,000 distinct CDR3 sequences, roughly 19% appearing once. Sequences were obtained from axillary lymph node tissue. All receptors come from a female donor with breast cancer. Some clones in this sample may be carry-over from other donors' samples.

This clonotype was picked up many times. The chain links TRBV20-1 to TRBJ1-5; no clear D gene. The V and J ends lost 7 bases and 6 bases respectively, with 16 bases between them. Germline values: CDR1 DFQATT, CDR2 SNEGSKA (reference sequence). The CDR3 totals 13 residues. The CDR3 DNA reads as TGCAGTGTAAAGACCGGTGGTGGTCAGCCCCAGCATTTT. This gives the protein CSVKTGGGQPQHF.

This clonotype was seen at least ten times. The chain combines TRBV19 with TRBJ2-3; D is possibly TRBD1 or TRBD2 (5 bases each). V was clipped by 5 bases and J by 4 bases, with 19 bases between them. The V gene's germline CDR1 is LNHDA and CDR2 SQIVND (reference sequence). The CDR3 contains 16 residues. This CDR3 reads CASSPTSGSGSDTQYF. The CDR3 coding sequence is TGTGCCAGTAGTCCCACTTCAGGGAGTGGGTCAGATACGCAGTATTTT.

This clonotype was counted many times. The chain links TRBV5-8 to TRBJ2-7, with D maybe TRBD1 (5 bases). In germline, CDR1 is SGHTS, CDR2 YDEGEE. The CDR3 has 15 residues. V lost 2 bases, J lost 3 bases, and 15 bases lay in between. For the CDR3, the DNA is TGTGCCAGCAGCTTCCTCAGCAGGGAAGACTACGAGCAGTACTTC. Translated, it gives CASSFLSREDYEQYF.

This clonotype was recorded many times. The chain couples TRBV20-1 to TRBJ2-7, with 16 nucleotides matching TRBD2. This CDR3 has 15 amino acids. The germline gives CDR1 DFQATT, CDR2 SNEGSKA (reference sequence). The CDR3 is CSTQGGTSGRDEQYF. CDR3 sequence (DNA): TGCAGCACCCAAGGAGGGACTAGCGGGAGGGACGAGCAGTACTTC.

This clonotype came up many times. V and J are TRBV6-1 and TRBJ1-5; D gene unclear. V was shortened by 3 bases and J by 2 bases, with 8 bases between the two germline ends. CDR1 MNHNS and CDR2 SASEGT come from the germline V gene. The CDR3 length is 14 residues. DNA for the CDR3: TGTGCCAGCAGTGAGCACACGGGCAATCAGCCCCAGCATTTT. Amino acid sequence: CASSEHTGNQPQHF.

This sequence joins TRBV28 and TRBJ1-1; perhaps TRBD1 as D (5 bases). V was clipped by 4 bases and J by 1 base, with 13 bases between them. CDR1 is MDHEN and CDR2 is SYDVKM in the germline V gene. This CDR3 region has 15 residues. CDR3 DNA: TGTGCCAGCAGTTCGGAGACTCAGGGGAACACTGAAGCTTTCTTT. Translation: CASSSETQGNTEAFF.

This clonotype was found many times. This chain links TRBV20-1 with TRBJ1-4; D call uncertain. CDR1 is DFQATT and CDR2 is SNEGSKA in the germline V gene (reference sequence). The V gene lost 5 bases and the J gene lost 5 bases, with 12 bases spanning the gap. The CDR3 runs 13 residues. DNA of the CDR3: TGCAGTGCTTCCCGTGGGTCCAATGAAAAACTGTTTTTT. Translated, it gives CSASRGSNEKLFF.